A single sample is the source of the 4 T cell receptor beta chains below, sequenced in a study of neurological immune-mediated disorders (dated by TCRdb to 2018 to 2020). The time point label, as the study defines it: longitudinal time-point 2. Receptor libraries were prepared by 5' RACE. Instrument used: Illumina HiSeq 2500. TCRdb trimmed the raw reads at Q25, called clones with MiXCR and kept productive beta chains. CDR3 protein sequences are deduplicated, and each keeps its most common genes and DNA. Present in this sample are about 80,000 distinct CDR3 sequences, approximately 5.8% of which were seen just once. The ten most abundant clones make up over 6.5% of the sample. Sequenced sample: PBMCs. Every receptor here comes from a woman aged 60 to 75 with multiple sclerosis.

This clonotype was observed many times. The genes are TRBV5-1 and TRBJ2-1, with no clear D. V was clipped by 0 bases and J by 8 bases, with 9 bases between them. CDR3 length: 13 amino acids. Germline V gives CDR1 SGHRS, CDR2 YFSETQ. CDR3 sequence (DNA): TGCGCCAGCAGCTTGGAGGGTTTGGATGAGCAGTTCTTC. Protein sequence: CASSLEGLDEQFF.

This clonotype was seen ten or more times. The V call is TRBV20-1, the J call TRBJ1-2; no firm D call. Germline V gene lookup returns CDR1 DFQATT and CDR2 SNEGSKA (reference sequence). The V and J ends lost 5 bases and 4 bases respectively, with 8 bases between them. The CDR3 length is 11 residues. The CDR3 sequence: CSAAILYGYTF. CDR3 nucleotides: TGCAGTGCTGCGATTCTCTATGGCTACACCTTC.

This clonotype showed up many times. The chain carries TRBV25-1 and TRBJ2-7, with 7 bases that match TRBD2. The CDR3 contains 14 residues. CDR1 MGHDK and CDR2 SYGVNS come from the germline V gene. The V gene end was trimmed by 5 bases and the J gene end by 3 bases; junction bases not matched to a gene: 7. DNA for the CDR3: TGTGCCAGCAGTAGGTTGGGCGGGGGCTACGAGCAGTACTTC. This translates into CASSRLGGGYEQYF.

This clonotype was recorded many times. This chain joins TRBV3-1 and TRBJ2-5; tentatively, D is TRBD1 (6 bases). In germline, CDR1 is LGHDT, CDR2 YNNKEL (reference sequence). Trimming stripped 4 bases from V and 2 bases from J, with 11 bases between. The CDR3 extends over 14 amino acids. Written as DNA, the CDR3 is TGTGCCAGCAGCCTCGGGACAAGACAAGAGACCCAGTACTTC. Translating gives CASSLGTRQETQYF.